The rows below give T cell receptor beta chains drawn from one sample of a study of T cells in Graves' hyperthyroidism and ophthalmopathy. TCRdb re-analysed the multiplex PCR reads in MiXCR, keeping a single row per CDR3 protein. The table lists over 400,000 distinct CDR3 sequences, roughly 14% of them singletons. Sequencing was performed on blood. Receptors originate from a young man with Graves' ophthalmopathy. Both conserved end residues are part of each CDR3. A D gene is named only where the DNA matches it firmly. Size values are once, few and many counts, or a class for expanded clones, and some rows have none.

d_gene	v_gene	j_gene	abundance	CDR3nt	CDR3aa
TRBD2	TRBV7-6	TRBJ2-3	few	TGTGCCAGCAGCTACTGGGGCGGGGGGAATACAGATACGCAGTATTTT	CASSYWGGGNTDTQYF
-	TRBV5-1	TRBJ2-7	many	TGCGCCAGCAAAACAGTCGGCGCCTACGAGCAGTACTTC	CASKTVGAYEQYF
-	TRBV7-3	TRBJ1-1	-	TGTGCCAGCAGCTCAGGGGCTTTCGCTGAAGCTTTCTTT	CASSSGAFAEAFF
TRBD1	TRBV27	TRBJ1-6	-	TGTGCCAGCAGTCCGGGACAGGGAACCTATAATTCACCCCTCCACTTT	CASSPGQGTYNSPLHF
-	TRBV24-1	TRBJ2-1	-	TGTGCCACCAGTGCCTGGGCCCAAGGGCTCAATGAGCAGTTCTTC	CATSAWAQGLNEQFF
-	TRBV9	TRBJ1-1	many	TGTGCCAGCAGCGTAGACCCAGGGACCTTTGAAGCTTTCTTT	CASSVDPGTFEAFF
-	TRBV11-1	TRBJ1-1	many	TGTGCCAGCAGCTTTGGGGGACTGAACACTGAAGCTTTCTTT	CASSFGGLNTEAFF
TRBD1	TRBV7-8	TRBJ2-1	many	TGTGCCAGCAGCTACAGGGGTAACAATGAGCAGTTCTTC	CASSYRGNNEQFF
-	TRBV30	TRBJ1-1	many	TGTGCCTGGAGTCCTTCGAACACTGAAGCTTTCTTT	CAWSPSNTEAFF
TRBD2	TRBV2	TRBJ2-2	many	TGTGCCAGCGGTAGCGGGTGGCTCAACACCGGGGAGCTGTTTTTT	CASGSGWLNTGELFF
-	TRBV12-3/TRBV12-4	TRBJ2-7	many	TGTGCCAGCAGTAAACAGGGCGGTTCGTACGAGCAGTACTTC	CASSKQGGSYEQYF
-	TRBV5-1	TRBJ1-1	few	TGCGCCAGCGGGCGGGGCGGCCCGAACACTGAAGCTTTCTTT	CASGRGGPNTEAFF
TRBD1	TRBV10-3	TRBJ1-1	many	TGTGCCATCACCGGGACAGAGAACACTGAAGCTTTCTTT	CAITGTENTEAFF
TRBD1	TRBV5-1	TRBJ2-1	-	TGCGCCAGCAGCGGGACAGGGGGTGACTATGAGCAGTTCTTC	CASSGTGGDYEQFF
-	TRBV7-9	TRBJ1-1	few	TGTGCCAGCAGCTTTGCCCCGTTTGGCACTGAAGCTTTCTTT	CASSFAPFGTEAFF
-	TRBV5-5	TRBJ2-7	-	TGTGCCAGCAGCTTGGTTAGTGTGGTCTTTTCCTACGAGCAGTACTTC	CASSLVSVVFSYEQYF
-	TRBV12-3/TRBV12-4	TRBJ2-3	few	TGTGCCAGCAGGGTTACAGATACGCAGTATTTT	CASRVTDTQYF
TRBD1	TRBV2	TRBJ1-1	many	TGTGCCAGCACTCAGACAGGGAGGAACACTGAAGCTTTCTTT	CASTQTGRNTEAFF
-	TRBV19	TRBJ1-2	few	TGTGCCAGTAGTATACGATCTCTTTATGGCTACACCTTC	CASSIRSLYGYTF
TRBD2	TRBV6-1	TRBJ2-7	many	TGTGCCAGCAGTGAAACTGGACTAGCGTACGAGCAGTACTTC	CASSETGLAYEQYF
-	TRBV19	TRBJ1-2	-	TGTGCCAGTAGTATTGAAGCGGGACGCAACTATGGCTACACCTTC	CASSIEAGRNYGYTF
-	TRBV29-1	TRBJ1-2	few	TGCAGCGTTGGGTCCGGGGGAGGCGGCTACACCTTC	CSVGSGGGGYTF
-	TRBV6-1	TRBJ2-1	many	TGTGCCAGCAGCGAGGAGGTGGTTGGGGGCAATGAGCAGTTCTTC	CASSEEVVGGNEQFF
-	TRBV24-1	TRBJ2-3	few	TGTGCCACCAGTGATTTGCAAGCCCCCGGTACTAGCACAGATACGCAGTATTTT	CATSDLQAPGTSTDTQYF
-	TRBV3-1	TRBJ2-1	many	TGTGCCAGCAGCCCCCCCGGGACATCCGCCTACAATGAGCAGTTCTTC	CASSPPGTSAYNEQFF